Below, 9 T cell receptor beta chains from the same sample are listed, as sequenced in a study of blood T cell repertoires in COVID-19. Profiled with immunoSEQ multiplex PCR; TCRdb holds only in-frame clones, not every one. The table has tens of thousands of clones, about 85% seen once. Sequencing input: peripheral blood. Receptor source: a man aged 55-75 years with active or convalescent COVID-19.

This chain connects TRBV18 to TRBJ2-3; D may be TRBD2 (5 bases). Trimming removed 0 bases at V and 4 bases at J, with 14 bases between. Germline V lookup: CDR1 KGHSH, CDR2 LQKENI. This CDR3 comprises 16 residues. The CDR3 DNA reads as TGTGCCAGCTCACCACCGCGCGGCTTGGAGGCAGATACGCAGTATTTT. It encodes CASSPPRGLEADTQYF.

This clone was recorded only once. This chain joins TRBV4-2 and TRBJ1-5, with D possibly TRBD1 on 5 matching bases. Germline CDR1 LGHNA, CDR2 YNFKEQ. The CDR3 has 18 amino acids. Trimming took off 3 bases at V and 3 bases at J, with 21 bases between the two ends. The CDR3 DNA sequence: TGTGCCAGCAGCCACCCTCCGGGGGGGGGAGGGGTCAATCAGCCCCAGCATTTT. Translating gives CASSHPPGGGGVNQPQHF.

This clone occurred a few times. V is TRBV5-5 and J is TRBJ2-4, with D perhaps matching TRBD1 (6 bases). Looked up from germline, CDR1 is SGHKS and CDR2 is YYEKEE (reference sequence). The V and J ends lost 5 bases and 1 base respectively, with 16 bases between them. The CDR3 has 16 amino acids. The CDR3 nucleotides are TGTGCCAGCAGGCACACAGGGCCCGCGGCCAAAAACATTCAGTACTTC. Translated, it gives CASRHTGPAAKNIQYF.

This clone was seen a handful of times. This chain links TRBV7-2 with TRBJ1-2; tentatively, D is TRBD1 (5 bases). V gave up 0 bases and J gave up 4 bases, with 9 bases separating them. Germline V gives CDR1 SGHTA, CDR2 FQGNSA. This CDR3 region has 14 residues. The CDR3 loop reads CASSLAVGGYGYTF. The DNA for the CDR3 is TGTGCCAGCAGCTTAGCGGTCGGGGGCTATGGCTACACCTTC.

V usage is TRBV7-2 and J usage is TRBJ1-6, with TRBD1 identical over 7 bases. J lost 10 bases, V lost 1 base, and 4 bases had no gene match. From germline, CDR1 is SGHTA and CDR2 FQGNSA. The CDR3 spans 14 residues. CDR3 bases: TGTGCCAGCAGCTTAGGGGACAGAGCCTCACCCCTCCACTTT. Protein: CASSLGDRASPLHF.

The V gene is TRBV6-4, the J gene TRBJ2-7, with 7 bases that match TRBD1. The germline CDR1 and CDR2 sequences are MRHNA and SNTAGT. The CDR3 has 13 amino acids. Unmatched junction bases numbered 10, after V lost 6 bases and J lost 8 bases. CDR3 bases: TGTGCCAGCAGCCCCGGGACAGAAGGAAAGCAGTACTTC. Protein sequence: CASSPGTEGKQYF.

This chain connects TRBV9 to TRBJ2-2; 10 bases line up with TRBD1. The CDR3 loop spans 15 amino acids. The trim removed 6 bases at V and 4 bases at J, leaving 6 bases unmatched. CDR1 is SGDLS, CDR2 YYNGEE, per germline. The CDR3 sequence: CASTGQGGSTGELFF. The CDR3, as DNA: TGTGCCAGCACCGGACAGGGGGGTTCCACCGGGGAGCTGTTTTTT.

CDR3 protein: CASSQGGSRRGFTGELFF. CDR3 bases: TGCGCCAGCAGCCAAGGCGGTTCTAGGAGGGGTTTTACCGGGGAGCTGTTTTTT. The V call is TRBV4-1, the J call TRBJ2-2; tentatively, D is TRBD2 (6 bases). Looked up from germline, CDR1 is MGHRA and CDR2 is YSYEKL. Trimming pared 1 base from V and 5 bases from J, leaving 20 bases between. The CDR3 contains 18 residues.

Only a few counts were recorded for this clone. The chain links TRBV5-1 to TRBJ2-3; 8 positions agree with TRBD1. Germline CDR1 and CDR2: SGHRS and YFSETQ. V was clipped by 10 bases and J by 2 bases; unmatched bases: 9. The CDR3 totals 14 residues. DNA for the CDR3: TGCGCCTGCTACAGGGGGTCGAACACAGATACGCAGTATTTT. Its translation: CACYRGSNTDTQYF.